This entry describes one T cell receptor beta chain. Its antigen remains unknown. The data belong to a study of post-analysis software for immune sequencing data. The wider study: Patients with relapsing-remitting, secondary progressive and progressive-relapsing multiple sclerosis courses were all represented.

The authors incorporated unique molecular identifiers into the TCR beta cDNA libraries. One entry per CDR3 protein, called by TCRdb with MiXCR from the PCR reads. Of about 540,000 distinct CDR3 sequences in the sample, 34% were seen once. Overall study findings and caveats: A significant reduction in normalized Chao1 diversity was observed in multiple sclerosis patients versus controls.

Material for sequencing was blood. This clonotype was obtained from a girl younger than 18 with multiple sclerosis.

The CDR3 sequence is CATARVRRDEKLFF. The CDR3 DNA sequence: TGTGCCACCGCAAGGGTCAGGCGAGATGAAAAACTGTTTTTT. The chain uses TRBV15 and TRBJ1-4; D unresolved. V lost 8 bases and J lost 6, with 16 bases in between. From germline, CDR1 is LNHNV and CDR2 YYDKDF (reference sequence). CDR3 length: 14 residues.